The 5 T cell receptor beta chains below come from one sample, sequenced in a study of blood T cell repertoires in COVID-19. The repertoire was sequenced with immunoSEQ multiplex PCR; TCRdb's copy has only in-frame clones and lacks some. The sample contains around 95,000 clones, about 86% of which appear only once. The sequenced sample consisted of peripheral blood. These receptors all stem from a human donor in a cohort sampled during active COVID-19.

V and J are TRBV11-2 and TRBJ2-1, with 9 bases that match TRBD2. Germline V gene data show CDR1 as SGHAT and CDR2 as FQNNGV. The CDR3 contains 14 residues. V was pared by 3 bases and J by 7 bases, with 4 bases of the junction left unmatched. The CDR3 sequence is CASSLGGRVNEQFF. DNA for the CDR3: TGTGCCAGCAGCTTGGGCGGGAGGGTTAATGAGCAGTTCTTC. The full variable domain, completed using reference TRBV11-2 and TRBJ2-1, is EAGVAQSPRYKIIEKRQSVAFWCNPISGHATLYWYQQILGQGPKLLIQFQNNGVVDDSQLPKDRFSAERLKGVDSTLKIQPAKLEDSAVYLCASSLGGRVNEQFFGPGTRLTVL.

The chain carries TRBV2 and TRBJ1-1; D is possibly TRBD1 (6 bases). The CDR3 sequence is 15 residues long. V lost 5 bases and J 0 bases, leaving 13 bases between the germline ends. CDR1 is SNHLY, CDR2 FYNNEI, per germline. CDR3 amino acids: CASSSGQTMNTEAFF. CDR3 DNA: TGTGCCAGCAGTAGTGGACAGACAATGAACACTGAAGCTTTCTTT.

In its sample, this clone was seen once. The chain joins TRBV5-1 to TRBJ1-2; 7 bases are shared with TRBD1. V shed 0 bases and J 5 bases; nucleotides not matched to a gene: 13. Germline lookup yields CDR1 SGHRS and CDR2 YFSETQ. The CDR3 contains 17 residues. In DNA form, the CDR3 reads TGCGCCAGCAGCTTGGCGTCCAACCGGGACAGAAATTATGGCTACACCTTC. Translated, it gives CASSLASNRDRNYGYTF.

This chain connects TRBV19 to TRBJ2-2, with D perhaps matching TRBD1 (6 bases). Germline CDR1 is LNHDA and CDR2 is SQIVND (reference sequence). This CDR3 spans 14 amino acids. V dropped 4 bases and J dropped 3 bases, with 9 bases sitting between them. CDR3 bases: TGTGCCAGTAGTAGCCAGGGGTACACCGGGGAGCTGTTTTTT. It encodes CASSSQGYTGELFF.

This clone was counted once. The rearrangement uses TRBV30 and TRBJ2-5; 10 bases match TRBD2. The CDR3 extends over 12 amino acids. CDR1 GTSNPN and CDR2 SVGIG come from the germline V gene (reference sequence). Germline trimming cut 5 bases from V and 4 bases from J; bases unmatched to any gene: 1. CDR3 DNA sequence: TGTGCCTGGTCTAGCGGGAGAGAGACCCAGTACTTC. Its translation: CAWSSGRETQYF.